A selection of T cell receptor beta chains follows, all from one sample in a study of persistence of HIV-infected CD4 T cells. The protocol was immunoSEQ multiplex PCR, while the TCRdb copy is restricted to in-frame clones and leaves out a portion. The sample lists 30,000 to 45,000 clones, roughly 86% occurring once. Their antigens are not known. Sequenced material: CD4+ T cells sorted from PBMCs after 18-hour stimulation, taken from a patient who received antiretroviral therapy. These receptor sequences come from an adult man with HIV who was CMV-seropositive. Each CDR3 is given with its conserved first and last residue. D genes are given only for firm matches. Some rows mark clone size as missing; the rest say once, few, many or name a class of expanded clone.

>NA|few|TRBJ1-5|TRBV7-6
CASSLAGWQGNQPQHF
TGTGCCAGCAGCTTAGCAGGGTGGCAGGGTAATCAGCCCCAGCATTTT
>TRBD1|few|TRBJ2-7|TRBV27
CASRRGTGLPYEQYF
TGTGCCAGCAGGCGAGGGACAGGGTTGCCCTACGAGCAGTACTTC
>NA|NA|TRBJ2-7|TRBV5-1
CASSLASSGVTYEQYF
TGCGCCAGCAGCTTGGCCAGTTCGGGAGTGACCTACGAGCAGTACTTC
>NA|NA|TRBJ2-2|TRBV5-1
CASSGDLRNTGELFF
TGCGCCAGCAGCGGGGACCTGAGGAACACCGGGGAGCTGTTTTTT
>TRBD1|NA|TRBJ2-2|TRBV11-3
CASGRGTGGANTGELFF
TGTGCCAGCGGAAGAGGAACAGGGGGCGCGAACACCGGGGAGCTGTTTTTT
>NA|NA|TRBJ1-2|TRBV6-5
CASRDDIYGYTF
TGTGCCAGCAGGGACGATATCTATGGCTACACCTTC
>NA|NA|TRBJ1-2|TRBV7-9
CASSFSGGGYTF
TGTGCCAGCAGCTTTAGTGGTGGGGGCTACACCTTC
>TRBD1|NA|TRBJ1-1|TRBV7-8
CASSRTGNTEAFF
TGTGCCAGCAGCAGGACAGGGAACACTGAAGCTTTCTTT
>NA|NA|TRBJ1-2|TRBV29-1
CSVDGAGGYTF
TGCAGCGTTGACGGAGCGGGTGGCTACACCTTC
>NA|once|TRBJ2-7|TRBV3-1/TRBV3-2
CASSLLSYEQYF
TGTGCCAGCAGCCTCCTCTCCTACGAGCAGTACTTC
>NA|NA|TRBJ1-2|TRBV6-5
CASSYSRDYGYTF
TGTGCCAGCAGTTACTCGAGAGACTATGGCTACACCTTC
>NA|NA|TRBJ2-7|TRBV3-1/TRBV3-2
CASSQPRGDEQYF
TGTGCCAGCAGCCAACCCCGAGGCGACGAGCAGTACTTC
>TRBD1|NA|TRBJ1-1|TRBV5-1
CASSLETQGSNTEAFF
TGCGCCAGCAGCTTGGAAACACAGGGGTCGAACACTGAAGCTTTCTTT